A single sample is the source of the 26 T cell receptor beta chains below, sequenced in a study of Ad26.COV2.S vaccination and SARS-CoV-2 variants. Treatment noted: some 20 received Ad26.COV2.S at low or high dose, single or two shots; 5 received placebo; per-sample allocation not given. On day 63 after the first injection, vaccine and placebo recipients gave samples. Sequencing used immunoSEQ multiplex PCR; TCRdb keeps in-frame clones, though not all of them. The sample carries about 680,000 clones, around 89% recorded once. The source was peripheral blood, collected in a trial of Ad26.COV2.S vaccine versus placebo. The receptors shown here come from a person aged 18-60 years who received the Ad26.COV2.S COVID-19 vaccine or a placebo.

The chain uses TRBV30 and TRBJ1-1; D is unresolved. Looked up from germline, CDR1 is GTSNPN and CDR2 is SVGIG (reference sequence). V was pared by 1 base and J by 12 bases, with 15 bases between. CDR3 length equals 12 residues. DNA of the CDR3: TGTGCCTGGAGTGATAGCGCAGGAATAACTTTCTTT. This gives the protein CAWSDSAGITFF. Filled out from reference TRBV30 and TRBJ1-1, the complete variable domain reads SQTIHQWPATLVQPVGSPLSLECTVEGTSNPNLYWYRQAAGRGLQLLFYSVGIGQISSEVPQNLSASRPQDRQFILSSKKLLLSDSGFYLCAWSDSAGITFFGQGTRLTVV.

The chain couples TRBV6-5 to TRBJ2-3; D remains ambiguous. Germline V gene data show CDR1 as MNHEY and CDR2 as SVGAGI. Trimming took 6 bases from V and 1 from J, leaving 8 bases between them. The CDR3 is 13 amino acids. This chain's CDR3 is CASRSRGTDTQYF. CDR3 nucleotide sequence: TGTGCCAGCAGGTCACGGGGCACAGATACGCAGTATTTT.

The chain is built from TRBV7-6 and TRBJ1-4; 11 bases map to TRBD1. Germline lookup yields CDR1 SGHVS and CDR2 FNYEAQ. V lost 4 bases to trimming and J lost 2 bases; unmatched junction nucleotides: 9. This CDR3 is 18 amino acids long. The CDR3: CASSSAPDRGPTNEKLFF. The CDR3 DNA reads as TGTGCCAGCAGCTCCGCGCCGGACAGGGGGCCGACTAATGAAAAACTGTTTTTT.

The genes are TRBV7-9 and TRBJ1-2; maybe TRBD1 (5 bases). Germline assignment: CDR1 SEHNR and CDR2 FQNEAQ (reference sequence). The CDR3 contains 16 residues. The V and J ends lost 4 bases and 1 base respectively, with 16 bases between them. This CDR3 reads CASSSNDSPGNYGYTF. The CDR3 DNA sequence: TGTGCCAGCAGCTCAAATGACAGCCCTGGTAACTATGGCTACACCTTC.

The chain couples TRBV9 to TRBJ2-7; D possibly uses TRBD1 or TRBD2 (6 bases each). The CDR3 totals 15 residues. Germline values: CDR1 SGDLS, CDR2 YYNGEE. Trimming took off 0 bases at V and 2 bases at J, with 12 bases between the two ends. The CDR3 spells CASSVGTGAPYEQYF. The CDR3 bases are TGTGCCAGCAGCGTAGGGACGGGGGCTCCCTACGAGCAGTACTTC.

V gene TRBV7-2 combines with J gene TRBJ2-3, with D perhaps TRBD2 (6 bases). Trimming shortened V by 4 bases and J by 6 bases, and 14 bases separated the two germline ends. Germline-derived CDR1 and CDR2 are SGHTA and FQGNSA. The CDR3 is 14 amino acids. CDR3 nucleotide sequence: TGTGCCAGCAGCTCCGCCTACAGCGGGGATACGCAGTATTTT. Amino acid sequence: CASSSAYSGDTQYF.

There are a few counts of this clone. This sample also contains other DNA sequences that code for the same CDR3. The chain links TRBV3-1 (or the pseudogene TRBV3-2) to TRBJ1-5; D is unresolved. Germline lookup yields CDR1 LGHDT and CDR2 YNNKEL (reference sequence). The CDR3 sequence is 13 residues long. Trimming took off 0 bases at V and 4 bases at J, with 4 bases between the two ends. CDR3 residues: CASSQDRNQPQHF. The CDR3, as DNA: TGTGCCAGCAGCCAAGATCGGAATCAGCCCCAGCATTTT.

The V and J genes are TRBV14 and TRBJ2-7; the D gene is possibly TRBD2 (6 bases). V lost 4 bases, J lost 5 bases, and 9 bases lay in between. The CDR3 loop spans 12 amino acids. Germline lookup yields CDR1 SGHDN and CDR2 FVKESK. The CDR3 DNA reads as TGTGCCAGCAGCCCTGGGGGGAACGAGCAGTACTTC. Translating it yields CASSPGGNEQYF.

This chain connects TRBV7-8 to TRBJ1-4; TRBD1 matches at 7 bases. The CDR3 runs 15 residues. V dropped 4 bases and J dropped 13; count of bases not matched to a gene: 15. Germline V lookup: CDR1 SGHVS, CDR2 FQNEAQ. The CDR3 sequence is CASSSTRTGAAGLFF. For the CDR3, the DNA is TGTGCCAGCAGCTCTACTAGGACAGGAGCCGCAGGACTGTTTTTT.

The V gene is TRBV3-1 (or the pseudogene TRBV3-2), the J gene TRBJ1-1, with a tentative D call TRBD1 (6 bases). V lost 5 bases to trimming and J lost 11 bases, with 15 bases between them. This CDR3 spans 12 amino acids. The germline V gene has CDR1 LGHDT and CDR2 YNNKEL (reference sequence). Here the CDR3 DNA reads TGTGCCAGCAGCGGGGGGCCCCTGAGCGCTTTCTTT. Translation gives CASSGGPLSAFF.

Only one count was recorded for this clone. V gene TRBV6-2 or TRBV6-3 combines with J gene TRBJ2-7; 9 nucleotides agree with TRBD1. Germline-derived CDR1 and CDR2 are MNHEY and SVGEGT. This CDR3 has 15 amino acids. J was trimmed by 2 bases and V by 4 bases; bases with no gene match: 6. The CDR3 protein is CASSSPGTGPYEQYF. CDR3 coding DNA: TGTGCCAGCAGTTCGCCCGGGACAGGGCCCTACGAGCAGTACTTC.

The table lists this clone with a count of one. The rearrangement links TRBV9 to TRBJ1-3; D is unclear. V was pared by 0 bases and J by 0 bases, with 13 bases between. This CDR3 spans 17 amino acids. Germline CDR1 reads SGDLS; CDR2 reads YYNGEE. CDR3 protein: CASSVDGAGLSGNTIYF. The CDR3 DNA is TGTGCCAGCAGCGTAGATGGTGCAGGCCTCTCTGGAAACACCATATATTTT. The full variable domain, rest sourced from reference TRBV9 and TRBJ1-3, is DSGVTQTPKHLITATGQRVTLRCSPRSGDLSVYWYQQSLDQGLQFLIQYYNGEERAKGNILERFSAQQFPDLHSELNLSSLELGDSALYFCASSVDGAGLSGNTIYFGEGSWLTVV.

This chain uses TRBV7-2 with TRBJ2-2; no firm D call. The CDR3 consists of 14 residues. The germline V and J ends were trimmed by 5 bases and 5 bases, with 12 bases remaining between them. Germline lookup yields CDR1 SGHTA and CDR2 FQGNSA. The CDR3 DNA sequence: TGTGCCAGCAGCCGCGCTGGCGTAACCGGGGAGCTGTTTTTT. Protein sequence: CASSRAGVTGELFF.

This chain links TRBV27 with TRBJ1-3; perhaps TRBD1 as D (6 bases). The CDR3 is 15 amino acids. V lost 5 bases and J lost 4, with 15 bases in between. The germline V gene encodes CDR1 MNHEY and CDR2 SMNVEV (reference sequence). The CDR3 protein is CASSPRGGAGNTIYF. CDR3 sequence (DNA): TGTGCCAGCAGTCCCCGAGGGGGGGCAGGAAACACCATATATTTT.

The chain uses TRBV9 and TRBJ1-2; D perhaps matches TRBD1 (5 bases). CDR1 SGDLS and CDR2 YYNGEE come from the germline V gene. The CDR3 has 12 residues. V gave up 7 bases and J gave up 8 bases, with 15 bases separating them. CDR3 amino acids: CASQGLWSGYTF. The CDR3 DNA follows: TGTGCCAGCCAGGGCCTCTGGTCGGGCTACACCTTC. The full variable domain, in which reference TRBV9 and TRBJ1-2 provide the parts outside the CDR3, is DSGVTQTPKHLITATGQRVTLRCSPRSGDLSVYWYQQSLDQGLQFLIQYYNGEERAKGNILERFSAQQFPDLHSELNLSSLELGDSALYFCASQGLWSGYTFGSGTRLTVV.

Comment on this clone: Other nucleotide sequences in the sample specify the same CDR3. The V call is TRBV10-3, the J call TRBJ1-2; D unclear. CDR1 is ENHRY, CDR2 SYGVKD, per germline. V dropped 2 bases and J dropped 5 bases, with 6 bases sitting between them. The CDR3 extends over 12 amino acids. The CDR3 spells CAISEVLYGYTF. CDR3 coding DNA: TGTGCCATCAGTGAGGTCCTGTATGGCTACACCTTC.

The CDR3 region is CASSLGQISYNEQFF. The CDR3 coding sequence is TGTGCCAGCAGCTTGGGACAGATCTCCTACAATGAGCAGTTCTTC. The rearrangement links TRBV7-3 to TRBJ2-1; 7 nucleotides match TRBD1. Germline V gives CDR1 SGHTA, CDR2 FQGTGA. V trimming: 3 bases; J trimming: 0 bases; junction bases outside the gene matches: 2. The CDR3 runs 15 residues.

The gene calls are TRBV2 and TRBJ1-1, with 7 bases matching TRBD1. Trimming removed 6 bases from V and 7 bases from J; junction bases left unmatched: 5. The CDR3 spans 12 residues. Germline CDR1 SNHLY, CDR2 FYNNEI. CDR3 loop: CASRGQVSEAFF. For the CDR3, the DNA is TGTGCCAGCAGAGGACAGGTCAGTGAAGCTTTCTTT.

The chain recombines TRBV29-1 with TRBJ2-3; D unclear. Germline CDR1 and CDR2: SQVTM and ANQGSEA. V gave up 7 bases and J gave up 0 bases, with 11 bases separating them. This CDR3 region has 13 residues. The CDR3 bases are TGCAGCGCAACATCACAGAGCACAGATACGCAGTATTTT. Its translation: CSATSQSTDTQYF.

The V call is TRBV7-2, the J call TRBJ2-1; TRBD2 matches at 8 bases. The germline CDR1 and CDR2 sequences are SGHTA and FQGNSA. Losses at the gene ends were 5 bases for V and 3 bases for J; bases not matched to a gene: 3. The length of the CDR3 is 14 residues. CDR3 nucleotide sequence: TGTGCCAGCAGCGCGAGCGGGGGCTACAATGAGCAGTTCTTC. It yields the protein CASSASGGYNEQFF.

With respect to this clone: Other DNA sequences of this sample code for an identical CDR3. The gene calls are TRBV20-1 and TRBJ2-1; no clear D gene. CDR1 DFQATT and CDR2 SNEGSKA come from the germline V gene (reference sequence). The length of the CDR3 is 13 residues. The V end lost 3 bases, the J end lost 2 bases, and 8 bases lay between the germline ends. DNA of the CDR3: TGCAGTGCTAGTCGCTCCCCCTACAATGAGCAGTTCTTC. Protein: CSASRSPYNEQFF.

This clone was observed a single time. This chain uses TRBV10-3 with TRBJ1-2; 7 nucleotides align to TRBD1. Losses at the gene ends were 6 bases for V and 4 bases for J; bases not matched to a gene: 8. The CDR3 covers 14 residues. CDR1 is ENHRY, CDR2 SYGVKD, per germline. The CDR3 DNA reads TGTGCCATCAGGCCTACAGGGGAGAGCTATGGCTACACCTTC. This gives the protein CAIRPTGESYGYTF.

The chain links TRBV6-1 to TRBJ2-5; possible D gene TRBD2, 6 bases. This CDR3 comprises 16 residues. The V gene's germline CDR1 is MNHNS and CDR2 SASEGT. The V end lost 1 base, the J end lost 2 bases, and 14 bases lay between the germline ends. The chain's CDR3 is CASSEGLARQQETQYF. The CDR3 nucleotides are TGTGCCAGCAGTGAAGGGCTAGCGCGTCAACAAGAGACCCAGTACTTC.

CDR3 sequence: CASQPSWAREQYF. The CDR3 coding sequence is TGTGCCAGCCAACCGTCGTGGGCGAGGGAGCAGTACTTC. The chain is built from TRBV2 and TRBJ2-7; D call uncertain. Per the germline V gene, CDR1 is SNHLY and CDR2 is FYNNEI. CDR3 length: 13 amino acids. Trimming took 8 bases from V and 7 from J, leaving 18 bases between them.

This sequence joins TRBV6-5 and TRBJ2-7; D gene unclear. The CDR3 is 14 amino acids. CDR1 and CDR2 from the germline V gene are MNHEY and SVGAGI. V was pared by 2 bases and J by 0 bases, with 8 bases between. This chain's CDR3 is CASSYGGRSYEQYF. CDR3 DNA sequence: TGTGCCAGCAGTTACGGCGGTCGCTCCTACGAGCAGTACTTC.

A single count supports this clone. The CDR3 region has the DNA TGTGCCAGCAGCTTGGGGAGGCAGCCCCAGCATTTT. Its protein is CASSLGRQPQHF. V usage is TRBV5-5 and J usage is TRBJ1-5, with D uncertain. CDR3 length: 12 residues. CDR1 SGHKS and CDR2 YYEKEE come from the germline V gene (reference sequence). V was shortened by 0 bases and J by 7 bases, with 5 bases between the two germline ends.